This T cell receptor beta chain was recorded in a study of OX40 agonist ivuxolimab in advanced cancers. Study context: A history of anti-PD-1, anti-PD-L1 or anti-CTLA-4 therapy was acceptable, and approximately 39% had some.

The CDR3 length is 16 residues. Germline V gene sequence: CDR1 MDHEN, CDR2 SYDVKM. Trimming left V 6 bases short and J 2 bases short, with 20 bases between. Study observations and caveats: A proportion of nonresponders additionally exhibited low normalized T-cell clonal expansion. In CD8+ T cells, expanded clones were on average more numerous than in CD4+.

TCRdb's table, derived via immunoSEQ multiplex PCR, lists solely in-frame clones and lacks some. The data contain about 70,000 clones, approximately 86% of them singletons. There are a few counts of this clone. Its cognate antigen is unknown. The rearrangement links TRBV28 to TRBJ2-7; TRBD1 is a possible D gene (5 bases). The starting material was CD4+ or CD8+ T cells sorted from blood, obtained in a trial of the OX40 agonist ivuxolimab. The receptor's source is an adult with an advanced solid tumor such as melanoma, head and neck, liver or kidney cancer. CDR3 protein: CASSPQGAGPTYEQYF. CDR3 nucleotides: TGTGCCAGCAGCCCGCAAGGGGCAGGTCCTACCTACGAGCAGTACTTC.